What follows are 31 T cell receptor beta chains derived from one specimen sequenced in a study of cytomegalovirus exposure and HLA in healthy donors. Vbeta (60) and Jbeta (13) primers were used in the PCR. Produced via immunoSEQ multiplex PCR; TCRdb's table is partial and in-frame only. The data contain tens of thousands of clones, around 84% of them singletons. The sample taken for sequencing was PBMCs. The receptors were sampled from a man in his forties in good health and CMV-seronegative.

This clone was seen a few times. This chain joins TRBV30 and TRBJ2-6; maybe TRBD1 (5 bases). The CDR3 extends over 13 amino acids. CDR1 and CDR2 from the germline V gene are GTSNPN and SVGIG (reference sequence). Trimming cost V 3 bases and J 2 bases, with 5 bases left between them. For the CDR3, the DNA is TGTGCCTGGAGACAGGCTGGGGCCAACGTCCTGACTTTC. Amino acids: CAWRQAGANVLTF.

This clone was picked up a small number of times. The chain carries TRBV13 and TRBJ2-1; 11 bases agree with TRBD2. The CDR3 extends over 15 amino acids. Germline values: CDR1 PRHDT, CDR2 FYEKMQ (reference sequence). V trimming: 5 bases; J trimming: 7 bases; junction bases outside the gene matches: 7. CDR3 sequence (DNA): TGTGCCAGCAGCACGGGGACTAGCGGATTAAATGAGCAGTTCTTC. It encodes CASSTGTSGLNEQFF.

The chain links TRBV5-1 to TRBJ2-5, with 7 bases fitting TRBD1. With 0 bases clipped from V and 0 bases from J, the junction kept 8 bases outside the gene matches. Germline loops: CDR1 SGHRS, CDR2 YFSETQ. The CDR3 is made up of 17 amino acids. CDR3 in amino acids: CASSLDPTGTYQETQYF. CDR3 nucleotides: TGCGCCAGCAGCTTGGACCCGACAGGGACGTACCAAGAGACCCAGTACTTC.

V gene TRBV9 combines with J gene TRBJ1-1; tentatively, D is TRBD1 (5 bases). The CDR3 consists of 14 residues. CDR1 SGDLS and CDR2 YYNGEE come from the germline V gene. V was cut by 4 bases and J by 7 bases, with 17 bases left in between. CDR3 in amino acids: CASSSSPVGGEAFF. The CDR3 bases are TGTGCCAGCAGCTCGTCCCCGGTGGGGGGTGAAGCTTTCTTT.

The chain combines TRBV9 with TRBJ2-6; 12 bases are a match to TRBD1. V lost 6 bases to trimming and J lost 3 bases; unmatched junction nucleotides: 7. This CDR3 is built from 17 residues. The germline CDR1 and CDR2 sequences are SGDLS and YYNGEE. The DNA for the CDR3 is TGTGCCAGCACTCTTGGGACAGGGGGCCTTGGGGCCAACGTCCTGACTTTC. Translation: CASTLGTGGLGANVLTF. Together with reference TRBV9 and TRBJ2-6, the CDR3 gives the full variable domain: DSGVTQTPKHLITATGQRVTLRCSPRSGDLSVYWYQQSLDQGLQFLIQYYNGEERAKGNILERFSAQQFPDLHSELNLSSLELGDSALYFCASTLGTGGLGANVLTFGAGSRLTVL.

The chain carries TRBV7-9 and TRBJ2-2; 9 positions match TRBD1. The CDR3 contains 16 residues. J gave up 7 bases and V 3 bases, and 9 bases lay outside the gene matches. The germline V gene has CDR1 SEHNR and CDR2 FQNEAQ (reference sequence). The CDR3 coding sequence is TGTGCCAGCAGCTTTCCGGGACAGGGACAAGGCGGGGAGCTGTTTTTT. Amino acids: CASSFPGQGQGGELFF.

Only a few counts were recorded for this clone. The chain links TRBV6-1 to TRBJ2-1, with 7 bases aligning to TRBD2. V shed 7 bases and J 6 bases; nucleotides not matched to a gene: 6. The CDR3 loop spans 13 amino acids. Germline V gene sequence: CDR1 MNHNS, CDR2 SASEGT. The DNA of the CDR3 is TGTGCCAGCACGGGTGGGAGGGGCAATGAGCAGTTCTTC. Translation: CASTGGRGNEQFF.

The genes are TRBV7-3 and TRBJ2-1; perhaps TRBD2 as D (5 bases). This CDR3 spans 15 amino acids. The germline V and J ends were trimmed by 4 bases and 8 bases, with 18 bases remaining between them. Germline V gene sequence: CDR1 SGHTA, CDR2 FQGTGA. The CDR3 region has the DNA TGTGCCAGCAGCTCCTCAGGACTGGAAACGGATGAGCAGTTCTTC. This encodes CASSSSGLETDEQFF.

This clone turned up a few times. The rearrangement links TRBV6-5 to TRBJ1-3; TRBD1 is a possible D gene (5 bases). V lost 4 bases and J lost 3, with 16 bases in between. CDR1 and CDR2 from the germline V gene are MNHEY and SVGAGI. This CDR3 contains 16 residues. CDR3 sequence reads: CASSFGGHGVGNTIYF. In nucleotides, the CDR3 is TGTGCCAGCAGTTTTGGCGGACATGGCGTTGGAAACACCATATATTTT.

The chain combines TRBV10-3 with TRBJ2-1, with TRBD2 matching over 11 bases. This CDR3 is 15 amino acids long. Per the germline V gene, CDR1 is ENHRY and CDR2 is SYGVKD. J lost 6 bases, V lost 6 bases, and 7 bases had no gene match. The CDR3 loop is CAIRPLAGATNEQFF. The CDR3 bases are TGTGCCATCAGGCCACTAGCGGGGGCCACCAATGAGCAGTTCTTC.

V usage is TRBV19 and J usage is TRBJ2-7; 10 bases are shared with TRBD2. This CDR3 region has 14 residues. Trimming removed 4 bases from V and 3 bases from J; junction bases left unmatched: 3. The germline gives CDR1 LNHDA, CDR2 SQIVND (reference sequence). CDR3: CASSTRLAGYEQYF. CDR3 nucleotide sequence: TGTGCCAGTAGTACTCGACTAGCGGGCTACGAGCAGTACTTC.

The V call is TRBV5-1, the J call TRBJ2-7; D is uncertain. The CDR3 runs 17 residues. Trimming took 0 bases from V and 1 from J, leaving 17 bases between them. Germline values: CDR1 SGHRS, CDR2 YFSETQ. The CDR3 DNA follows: TGCGCCAGCAGCTTGGATCTCCCGGGTAAGGCGTCCTACGAGCAGTACTTC. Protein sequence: CASSLDLPGKASYEQYF. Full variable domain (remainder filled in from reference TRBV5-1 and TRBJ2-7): KAGVTQTPRYLIKTRGQQVTLSCSPISGHRSVSWYQQTPGQGLQFLFEYFSETQRNKGNFPGRFSGRQFSNSRSEMNVSTLELGDSALYLCASSLDLPGKASYEQYFGPGTRLTVT.

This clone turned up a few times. Here the CDR3 DNA reads TGCAGCGGGGGACAGGGCTTCACAGATACGCAGTATTTT. This translates into CSGGQGFTDTQYF. This rearrangement joins TRBV29-1 to TRBJ2-3; TRBD1 matches 9 bases. Germline-derived CDR1 and CDR2 are SQVTM and ANQGSEA. This CDR3 has 13 residues. V was pared by 7 bases and J by 2 bases, with 4 bases of the junction left unmatched.

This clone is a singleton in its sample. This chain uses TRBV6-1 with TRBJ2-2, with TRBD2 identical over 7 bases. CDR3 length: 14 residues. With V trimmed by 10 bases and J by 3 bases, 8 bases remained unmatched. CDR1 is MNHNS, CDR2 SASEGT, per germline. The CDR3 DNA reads TGTGCCAACCGACTAGCCCCGCACACCGGGGAGCTGTTTTTT. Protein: CANRLAPHTGELFF.

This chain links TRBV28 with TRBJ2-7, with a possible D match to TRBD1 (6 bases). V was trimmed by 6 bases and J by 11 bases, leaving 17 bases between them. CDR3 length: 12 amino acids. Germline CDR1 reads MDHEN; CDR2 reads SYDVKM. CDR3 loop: CASRTTGLEEYF. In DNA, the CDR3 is TGTGCCAGCAGGACGACAGGCCTGGAAGAGTACTTC.

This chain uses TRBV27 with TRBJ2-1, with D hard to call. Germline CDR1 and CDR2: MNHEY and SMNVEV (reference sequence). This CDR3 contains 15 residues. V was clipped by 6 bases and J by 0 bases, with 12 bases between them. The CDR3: CASSFVRSSYNEQFF. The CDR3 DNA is TGTGCCAGCAGCTTTGTTAGGAGCTCCTACAATGAGCAGTTCTTC.

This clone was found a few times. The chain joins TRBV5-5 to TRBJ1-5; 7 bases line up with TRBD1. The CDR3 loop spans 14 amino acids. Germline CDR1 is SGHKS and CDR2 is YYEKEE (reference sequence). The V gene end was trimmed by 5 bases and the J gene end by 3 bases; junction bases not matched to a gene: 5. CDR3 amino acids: CASSQQGINQPQHF. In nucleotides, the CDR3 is TGTGCCAGCAGTCAACAGGGGATCAATCAGCCCCAGCATTTT.

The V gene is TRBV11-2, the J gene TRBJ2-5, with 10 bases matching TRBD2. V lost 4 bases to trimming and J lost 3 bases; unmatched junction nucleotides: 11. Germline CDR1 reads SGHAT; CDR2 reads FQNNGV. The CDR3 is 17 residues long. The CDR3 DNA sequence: TGTGCCAGCAGCTCTCTAGCGGGAGCCACGGGGGAAGAGACCCAGTACTTC. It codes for CASSSLAGATGEETQYF.

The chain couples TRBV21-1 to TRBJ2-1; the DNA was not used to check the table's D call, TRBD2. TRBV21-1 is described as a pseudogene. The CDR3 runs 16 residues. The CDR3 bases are TGTGCCAGCAGCAAAGTCCGGCTAGCGGGAGTTCGCGAGCAGTTCTTC. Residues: CASSKVRLAGVREQFF.

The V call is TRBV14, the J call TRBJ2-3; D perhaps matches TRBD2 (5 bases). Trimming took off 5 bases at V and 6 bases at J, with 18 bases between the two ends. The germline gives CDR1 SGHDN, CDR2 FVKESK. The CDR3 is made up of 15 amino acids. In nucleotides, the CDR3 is TGTGCCAGCAGCGATCTCGGCGGGTTTAAGGATACGCAGTATTTT. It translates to CASSDLGGFKDTQYF.

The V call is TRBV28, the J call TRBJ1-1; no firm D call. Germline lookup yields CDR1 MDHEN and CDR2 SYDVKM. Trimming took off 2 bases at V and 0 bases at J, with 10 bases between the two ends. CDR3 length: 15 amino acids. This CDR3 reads CASSLTGLMNTEAFF. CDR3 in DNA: TGTGCCAGCAGTTTAACGGGGTTGATGAACACTGAAGCTTTCTTT.

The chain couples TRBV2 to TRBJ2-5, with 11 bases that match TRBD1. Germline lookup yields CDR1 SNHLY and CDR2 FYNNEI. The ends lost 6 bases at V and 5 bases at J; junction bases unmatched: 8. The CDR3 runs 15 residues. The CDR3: CASSDGTGGLETQYF. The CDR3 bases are TGTGCCAGCAGCGACGGGACAGGGGGTTTGGAGACCCAGTACTTC.

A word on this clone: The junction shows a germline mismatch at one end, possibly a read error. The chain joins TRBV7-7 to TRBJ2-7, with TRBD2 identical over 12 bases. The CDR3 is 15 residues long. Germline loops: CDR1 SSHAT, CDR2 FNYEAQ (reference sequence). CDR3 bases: TGTGCTAGCAGCGCCGGACTAGCGGGAACCTACGAGCAGTACTTC. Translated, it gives CASSAGLAGTYEQYF. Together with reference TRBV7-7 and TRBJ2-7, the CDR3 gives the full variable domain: GAGVSQSPRYKVTKRGQDVTLRCDPISSHATLYWYQQALGQGPEFLTYFNYEAQPDKSGLPSDRFSAERPEGSISTLTIQRTEQRDSAMYRCASSAGLAGTYEQYFGPGTRLTVT.

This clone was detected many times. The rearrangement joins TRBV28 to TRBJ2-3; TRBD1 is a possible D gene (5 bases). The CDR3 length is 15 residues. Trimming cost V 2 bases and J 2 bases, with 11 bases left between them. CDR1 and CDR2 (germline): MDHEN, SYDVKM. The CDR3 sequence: CASSLGAPTTDTQYF. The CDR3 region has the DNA TGTGCCAGCAGTTTAGGGGCCCCAACCACAGATACGCAGTATTTT.

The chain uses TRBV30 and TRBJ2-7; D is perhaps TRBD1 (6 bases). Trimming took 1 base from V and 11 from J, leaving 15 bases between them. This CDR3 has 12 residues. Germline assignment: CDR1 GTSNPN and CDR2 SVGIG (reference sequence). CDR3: CAWSGGGAAEYF. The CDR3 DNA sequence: TGTGCCTGGAGTGGAGGGGGTGCAGCCGAGTACTTC. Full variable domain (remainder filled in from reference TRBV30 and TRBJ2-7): SQTIHQWPATLVQPVGSPLSLECTVEGTSNPNLYWYRQAAGRGLQLLFYSVGIGQISSEVPQNLSASRPQDRQFILSSKKLLLSDSGFYLCAWSGGGAAEYFGPGTRLTVT.

The CDR3 sequence is CASSPTEGARELQYF. In nucleotides, the CDR3 is TGTGCCAGCAGCCCAACTGAGGGAGCCCGAGAACTGCAGTACTTC. The V gene is TRBV7-6, the J gene TRBJ2-7; TRBD2 might be the D (5 bases). V lost 5 bases and J lost 9, with 23 bases in between. Per the germline V gene, CDR1 is SGHVS and CDR2 is FNYEAQ. The CDR3 length is 15 residues.

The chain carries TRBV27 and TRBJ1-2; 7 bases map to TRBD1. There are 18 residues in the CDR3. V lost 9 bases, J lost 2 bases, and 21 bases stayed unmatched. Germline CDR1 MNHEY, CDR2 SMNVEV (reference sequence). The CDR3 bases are TGTGCCAGTAGAAAAGGGCCGAAAAAGGGACAGCCGAACTATGGCTACACCTTC. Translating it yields CASRKGPKKGQPNYGYTF.

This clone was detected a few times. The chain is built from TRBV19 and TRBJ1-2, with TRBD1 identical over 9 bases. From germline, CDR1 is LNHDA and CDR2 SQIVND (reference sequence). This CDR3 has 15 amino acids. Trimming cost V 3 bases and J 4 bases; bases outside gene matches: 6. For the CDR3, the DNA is TGTGCCAGTAGTATTACAGGGGGCTTAAGCTATGGCTACACCTTC. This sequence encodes CASSITGGLSYGYTF.

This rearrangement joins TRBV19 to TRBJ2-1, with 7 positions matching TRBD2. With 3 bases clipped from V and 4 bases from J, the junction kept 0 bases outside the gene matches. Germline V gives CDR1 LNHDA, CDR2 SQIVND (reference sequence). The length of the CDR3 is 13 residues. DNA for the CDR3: TGTGCCAGTAGTATGGGACTATACAATGAGCAGTTCTTC. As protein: CASSMGLYNEQFF.

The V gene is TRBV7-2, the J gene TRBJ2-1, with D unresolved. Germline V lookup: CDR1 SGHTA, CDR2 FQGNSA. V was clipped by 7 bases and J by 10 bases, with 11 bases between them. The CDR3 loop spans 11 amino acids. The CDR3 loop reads CASTSFREQFF. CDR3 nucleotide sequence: TGTGCCAGCACCTCTTTCCGGGAGCAGTTCTTC.

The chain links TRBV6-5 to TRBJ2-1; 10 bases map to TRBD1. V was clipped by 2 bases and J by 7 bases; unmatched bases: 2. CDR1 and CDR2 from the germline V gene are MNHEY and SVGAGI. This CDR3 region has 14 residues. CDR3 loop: CASSYRDRGNEQFF. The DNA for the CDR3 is TGTGCCAGCAGTTACAGGGACAGGGGTAATGAGCAGTTCTTC.